The source of this T cell receptor (beta chain) is a study of blood T cell repertoires in COVID-19. Overall study: Specimens from acute and convalescent COVID-19 originated in the United States, Italy and Spain.

The CDR3 is 14 amino acids. Germline loops: CDR1 MNHNS, CDR2 SASEGT. V was shortened by 1 base and J by 3 bases, with 9 bases between the two germline ends. Participants spanned ages about 18 to 90 years and resided in around 25 US areas. Cohorts were assigned according to the clinical history that participants reported. How the authors handled the data: Estimation of nucleated cell counts relied on the amplification of reference gene primers. Only in-frame clones appear in the TCRdb table, and some are missing; sequencing was by immunoSEQ multiplex PCR. V and J calls and clone size are copied from that table; D and trimming were computed from the DNA. The sample lists 200,000 to 250,000 clones; approximately 90% were seen once.

Material for sequencing was PBMCs or T cells enriched from blood (not recorded which). This rearrangement joins TRBV6-1 to TRBJ2-5, with no clear D. This sequence was found in a man aged 50 or older who had been exposed to COVID-19. The CDR3, as DNA: TGTGCCAGCAGTGAAGATAACATTAAAGAGACCCAGTACTTC. Translated, it gives CASSEDNIKETQYF.